The 32 T cell receptor beta chains reported below all come from one sample, sequenced in a study of metastatic and nonmetastatic thyroid tumors (dated by TCRdb to 2020 to 2021). Library prep was done by PCR. The instrument was an Illumina HiSeq 4000. The public reads were reanalyzed by TCRdb: fastp trimming at Q25, MiXCR alignment, in-frame beta chains only. Within this sample are tens of thousands of clones, with around 19% of them counted one time only. The ten most abundant clones make up around 13% of the sample. Before undergoing thyroid surgery, none of the patients had been given any kind of treatment. Specimen: blood. These receptors originate from a female donor with papillary thyroid cancer or a benign thyroid nodule (not recorded which). Some clones in this sample may be carry-over from other donors' samples.

This clone showed up many times. The chain uses TRBV24-1 and TRBJ2-7; D uncertain. V was clipped by 4 bases and J by 3 bases, with 6 bases between them. The V gene's germline CDR1 is KGHDR and CDR2 SFDVKD. The CDR3 totals 12 residues. The chain's CDR3 is CATSENSYEQYF. CDR3 nucleotide sequence: TGTGCCACCAGTGAGAACAGCTACGAGCAGTACTTC.

This clone appeared many times. The gene calls are TRBV27 and TRBJ2-1; D is undetermined. This CDR3 spans 14 amino acids. Germline V CDR1 and CDR2: MNHEY, SMNVEV (reference sequence). Trimming left V 7 bases short and J 8 bases short, with 18 bases between. The CDR3 sequence: CASTRRDLPDEQFF. The CDR3 coding sequence is TGTGCCAGCACCCGAAGGGATCTGCCCGATGAGCAGTTCTTC.

This clone was found many times. This rearrangement joins TRBV20-1 to TRBJ2-7, with D possibly being TRBD1 (6 bases). The V gene's germline CDR1 is DFQATT and CDR2 SNEGSKA (reference sequence). The ends were cut back, 3 bases at V and 2 bases at J, with 11 bases in the middle. The CDR3 has 13 residues. The CDR3, as DNA: TGCAGTGCTAGTCCGACAGGAACCTACGAGCAGTACTTC. It encodes CSASPTGTYEQYF.

This chain joins TRBV9 and TRBJ2-7; 8 bases line up with TRBD2. The ends lost 2 bases at V and 0 bases at J; junction bases unmatched: 1. Germline lookup yields CDR1 SGDLS and CDR2 YYNGEE. This CDR3 comprises 14 residues. Written as DNA, the CDR3 is TGTGCCAGCAGCGTCACTAGCGGCTCCTACGAGCAGTACTTC. Its translation: CASSVTSGSYEQYF.

J is TRBJ2-3 and V is TRBV6-1; D unresolved. The germline V gene has CDR1 MNHNS and CDR2 SASEGT. Trimming took off 4 bases at V and 6 bases at J, with 11 bases between the two ends. CDR3 length: 13 residues. The CDR3 protein is CASSVLGWDTQYF. The CDR3 nucleotides read TGTGCCAGCAGTGTCCTGGGGTGGGATACGCAGTATTTT.

This clone was picked up many times. The chain employs TRBV2 and TRBJ2-3; 9 bases line up with TRBD2. In germline, CDR1 is SNHLY, CDR2 FYNNEI. This CDR3 is built from 15 residues. J was trimmed by 2 bases and V by 3 bases; bases with no gene match: 3. CDR3: CASSEGGRATDTQYF. DNA of the CDR3: TGTGCCAGCAGTGAGGGCGGGAGGGCCACAGATACGCAGTATTTT.

This clone was found many times. The chain's CDR3 is CASSGTGTLVGDTIYF. Written as DNA, the CDR3 is TGTGCCAGCAGCGGGACCGGGACTCTGGTGGGGGACACCATATATTTT. V is TRBV9 and J is TRBJ1-3, with a possible D match to TRBD1 (5 bases). In germline, CDR1 is SGDLS, CDR2 YYNGEE. V was trimmed by 3 bases and J by 8 bases, leaving 21 bases between them. CDR3 size: 16 residues.

This clone was detected many times. This chain joins TRBV12-5 and TRBJ1-4; D not certain. In germline, CDR1 is LGHNT, CDR2 FRNRAP. Trimming took off 1 base at V and 4 bases at J, with 7 bases between the two ends. The CDR3 has 14 amino acids. The CDR3 here is CASGLAGNNEKLFF. The DNA for the CDR3 is TGTGCTAGTGGTTTGGCGGGGAATAATGAAAAACTGTTTTTT.

Notes on this clone: The junction and the germline gene differ at one end; a read error may be behind it. This chain uses TRBV5-1 with TRBJ2-7, with TRBD2 matching 15 bases. This CDR3 is 18 amino acids long. Per germline, CDR1 SGHRS and CDR2 YFSETQ. The CDR3 sequence is CASSPFSRTSGRAYEQYF. The CDR3 nucleotides are TGCGCCAGCAGCCCCTTTTCCCGGACTAGCGGGAGGGCCTACGAGCAATACTTC.

This clone was found a few times. The rearrangement joins TRBV6-1 to TRBJ1-1; 8 bases match TRBD1. CDR1 is MNHNS and CDR2 is SASEGT in the germline V gene. This CDR3 has 14 amino acids. V shed 10 bases, J shed 1 base, and the junction held 8 bases outside the gene matches. This CDR3 is CATGQGLGNTEAFF. CDR3 in DNA: TGTGCCACCGGACAGGGCCTAGGGAACACTGAAGCTTTCTTT.

This clone was seen ten or more times. The CDR3 region is CASTEDRGPNSPLHF. The CDR3 DNA reads as TGTGCCAGCACCGAGGACAGGGGTCCCAATTCACCCCTCCACTTT. The chain combines TRBV6-1 with TRBJ1-6; 9 nucleotides match TRBD1. Germline lookup yields CDR1 MNHNS and CDR2 SASEGT. This CDR3 is 15 amino acids long. J lost 7 bases, V lost 7 bases, and 8 bases had no gene match.

This clone was observed many times. The chain carries TRBV6-1 and TRBJ2-1, with a possible D match to TRBD1 (6 bases). CDR1 is MNHNS and CDR2 is SASEGT in the germline V gene. The ends were cut back, 7 bases at V and 3 bases at J, with 7 bases in the middle. This CDR3 contains 12 residues. The CDR3 is CASTDSYNEQFF. CDR3 sequence (DNA): TGTGCCAGCACGGACAGCTACAATGAGCAGTTCTTC.

The table lists this clone with many counts. The rearrangement joins TRBV24-1 to TRBJ1-6; D is unclear. This CDR3 contains 12 residues. With 3 bases removed from V and 8 bases from J, the gap between germline ends came to 4 bases. Germline V CDR1 and CDR2: KGHDR, SFDVKD. This CDR3 reads CATSDGDSPLHF. DNA of the CDR3: TGTGCCACCAGTGATGGGGATTCACCCCTCCACTTT.

The sample holds many counts of this clone. V gene TRBV27 combines with J gene TRBJ2-4; D is perhaps TRBD1 (5 bases). The germline CDR1 and CDR2 sequences are MNHEY and SMNVEV (reference sequence). V lost 2 bases to trimming and J lost 2 bases, with 7 bases between them. The CDR3 totals 14 residues. The CDR3 reads CASSLAGTKNIQYF. CDR3 DNA: TGTGCCAGCAGTTTAGCAGGGACCAAAAACATTCAGTACTTC.

Only a few counts were recorded for this clone. The rearrangement joins TRBV6-6 to TRBJ2-1; D remains ambiguous. Germline CDR1 reads MNHNY; CDR2 reads SVGAGI (reference sequence). This CDR3 spans 13 amino acids. Between the trimmed V and J ends, which lost 0 bases and 8 bases, there was a span of 8 bases. DNA of the CDR3: TGTGCCAGCAGTTACTCGATAGCCGATGAGCAGTTCTTC. This encodes CASSYSIADEQFF.

This clone was found many times. The chain couples TRBV5-1 to TRBJ2-7, with TRBD1 identical over 7 bases. Germline values: CDR1 SGHRS, CDR2 YFSETQ. There are 14 residues in the CDR3. V was pared by 4 bases and J by 3 bases, with 7 bases of the junction left unmatched. As DNA, the CDR3 is TGCGCCAGCAGCCGACAGGGACCCAACTACGAGCAGTACTTC. Translating gives CASSRQGPNYEQYF.

This chain joins TRBV6-5 and TRBJ2-1, with TRBD2 as a possible D gene (5 bases). Germline assignment: CDR1 MNHEY and CDR2 SVGAGI. Deletions cut 0 bases from V and 10 bases from J, with 7 bases between. CDR3 length: 12 residues. CDR3 loop: CASSYSTGEQFF. The CDR3 DNA is TGTGCCAGCAGTTACTCGACGGGGGAGCAGTTCTTC.

This clone was seen ten or more times. The chain couples TRBV7-6 to TRBJ2-3; 10 bases line up with TRBD2. Germline CDR1 reads SGHVS; CDR2 reads FNYEAQ. With 1 base clipped from V and 3 bases from J, the junction kept 4 bases outside the gene matches. The CDR3 runs 16 residues. CDR3 protein: CASSLGASGRTDTQYF. Written as DNA, the CDR3 is TGTGCCAGCAGCTTAGGGGCTAGCGGGAGAACAGATACGCAGTATTTT.

This clone was picked up many times. The CDR3 sequence: CASSLETPSGANVLTF. The CDR3 DNA reads as TGTGCCAGCAGCTTAGAAACGCCATCTGGGGCCAACGTCCTGACTTTC. V usage is TRBV11-2 and J usage is TRBJ2-6, with D unresolved. CDR1 SGHAT and CDR2 FQNNGV come from the germline V gene. Deletions cut 0 bases from V and 1 base from J, with 7 bases between. The CDR3 extends over 16 amino acids.

This clone came up many times. The chain combines TRBV3-1 with TRBJ1-3; D is uncertain. Trimming shortened V by 0 bases and J by 0 bases, and 6 bases separated the two germline ends. Germline CDR1 and CDR2: LGHDT and YNNKEL (reference sequence). The CDR3 runs 15 residues. The CDR3 is CASSQDWDSGNTIYF. In DNA form, the CDR3 reads TGTGCCAGCAGCCAAGACTGGGACTCTGGAAACACCATATATTTT.

This clone was seen many times. The V and J genes are TRBV18 and TRBJ1-1; no firm D call. V gave up 4 bases and J gave up 2 bases, with 8 bases separating them. Germline V CDR1 and CDR2: KGHSH, LQKENI. The CDR3 sequence is 13 residues long. CDR3: CASSLQINTEAFF. The CDR3 DNA is TGTGCCAGCTCACTACAAATTAACACTGAAGCTTTCTTT.

This clone was recorded at least ten times. The chain employs TRBV24-1 and TRBJ2-7; D is ambiguous. The CDR3 has 11 residues. Trimming took off 5 bases at V and 7 bases at J, with 8 bases between the two ends. Germline assignment: CDR1 KGHDR and CDR2 SFDVKD. The CDR3 protein is CATSAGGEQYF. The CDR3 DNA follows: TGTGCCACCAGTGCCGGCGGAGAGCAGTACTTC.

V usage is TRBV5-4 and J usage is TRBJ1-1, with D possibly matching TRBD1 (5 bases). CDR1 and CDR2 from the germline V gene are SGHNT and YYREEE (reference sequence). Trimming took off 1 base at V and 0 bases at J, with 7 bases between the two ends. CDR3 length: 14 amino acids. The CDR3 region is CASSLRGVNTEAFF. Here the CDR3 DNA reads TGTGCCAGCAGCTTGCGAGGGGTGAACACTGAAGCTTTCTTT.

This clone was counted many times. This chain links TRBV2 with TRBJ2-3, with 8 bases identical to TRBD1. Trimming at V came to 8 bases and at J to 6 bases, leaving 4 bases not matched to a gene. The CDR3 sequence is 12 residues long. The V gene's germline CDR1 is SNHLY and CDR2 FYNNEI. Here the CDR3 reads CASSTGADTQYF. Here the CDR3 DNA reads TGTGCCAGCTCGACAGGGGCCGATACGCAGTATTTT.

The chain is built from TRBV6-2 or TRBV6-3 and TRBJ1-1, with TRBD1 as a possible D gene (5 bases). Between the trimmed V and J ends, which lost 6 bases and 1 base, there was a span of 24 bases. The CDR3 is 18 residues long. CDR1 and CDR2 (germline): MNHEY, SVGEGT. CDR3 bases: TGTGCCAGCAGCCCCACTAATCCCAGGGTTTATAGGAACACTGAAGCTTTCTTT. This codes for CASSPTNPRVYRNTEAFF.

This clone has ten or more counts. V gene TRBV27 combines with J gene TRBJ2-7; 9 positions agree with TRBD2. This CDR3 has 15 amino acids. The ends lost 3 bases at V and 1 base at J; junction bases unmatched: 4. CDR1 and CDR2 from the germline V gene are MNHEY and SMNVEV (reference sequence). CDR3: CASSFLLAGSYEQYF. CDR3 coding DNA: TGTGCCAGCAGTTTTCTACTAGCGGGTTCCTACGAGCAGTACTTC.

This clone was seen a handful of times. One end of the junction varies from germline; a read error may be responsible. V and J are TRBV20-1 and TRBJ1-1; 8 bases are shared with TRBD1. This CDR3 contains 12 residues. Germline V CDR1 and CDR2: DFQATT, SNEGSKA (reference sequence). The CDR3 here is CSTGGGNTEALF. In DNA, the CDR3 is TGCAGTACAGGGGGTGGTAACACTGAAGCTTTATTT.

As concerns this clone: It may be a read error: a sequence one base away is much more abundant. This specimen includes other DNA sequences encoding the same CDR3. The chain carries TRBV4-1 and TRBJ1-4, with 7 bases lining up with TRBD1. CDR1 MGHRA and CDR2 YSYEKL come from the germline V gene. The CDR3 runs to 15 residues. The CDR3, as DNA: TGTGCCAGCAGCCAACAGGGGTCTGCTAATGAAAAACTGTTTTTT. Amino acid sequence: CASSQQGSANEKLFF.

This clone was seen ten or more times. The CDR3 nucleotides are TGTGCCAGCGATCAAAGGTCGGTTAATGAGCAGTTCTTC. Encoded protein: CASDQRSVNEQFF. The gene calls are TRBV2 and TRBJ2-1, with no clear D. The germline gives CDR1 SNHLY, CDR2 FYNNEI. V was cut by 8 bases and J by 7 bases, with 15 bases left in between. The CDR3 totals 13 residues.

This clone was detected ten times or more. The chain employs TRBV7-9 and TRBJ1-5; D not resolved. Germline values: CDR1 SEHNR, CDR2 FQNEAQ (reference sequence). Deletions cut 6 bases from V and 5 bases from J, with 14 bases between. The CDR3 has 14 amino acids. The CDR3, as DNA: TGTGCCAGCAGTTTTGAAGGGAGCGATCAGCCCCAGCATTTT. Its protein is CASSFEGSDQPQHF.

CDR3 nucleotide sequence: TGTGCCAGCAGCGTAGGTATAGCAGGGGGCGATGAGCAGTTCTTC. It translates to CASSVGIAGGDEQFF. V and J are TRBV9 and TRBJ2-1, with 8 bases matching TRBD1. The germline CDR1 and CDR2 sequences are SGDLS and YYNGEE. CDR3 length equals 15 residues. With V trimmed by 0 bases and J by 8 bases, 7 bases remained unmatched.

The table lists this clone with many counts. The chain employs TRBV9 and TRBJ2-2; tentative D call: TRBD2 (5 bases). The CDR3 has 15 residues. In germline, CDR1 is SGDLS, CDR2 YYNGEE. Trimming shortened V by 3 bases and J by 5 bases, and 14 bases separated the two germline ends. CDR3 region: CASSGTSGKTGELFF. For the CDR3, the DNA is TGTGCCAGCAGCGGAACTAGTGGGAAAACCGGGGAGCTGTTTTTT.